The sequence of this T cell receptor beta chain was determined in a study of T-cell memory formation after mild COVID-19. Comments on this clonotype: The antigen remains unidentified.

Overall study results and limits: A balance of CD4 and CD8 characterized clones contracting day 15 to 85, whereas later expanders leaned CD4+. Contracting CD8+ clones were enriched in EMRA, CD4+ mainly in CM and EM. A subset of responding clones appeared in pre-infection memory, suggesting cross-reactive memory joined.

V gave up 3 bases and J gave up 0 bases, with 14 bases separating them. The CDR3 spans 15 residues. CDR1 is DFQATT and CDR2 is SNEGSKA in the germline V gene (reference sequence). TCRdb analysed the 5' RACE reads with MiXCR anew, one entry per CDR3 protein. The repertoire consists of about 560,000 distinct CDR3 sequences, with about 20% occurring once and the leading ten covering around 9.2%. This clonotype originated in an adult woman who had mild COVID-19 (a few samples of this study predate the infection). Cell type and time point are not known. The rearrangement links TRBV20-1 to TRBJ1-2; D is undetermined. The sequencing sample was made of PBMCs or a T cell subset sorted from them (not recorded which). CDR3 DNA sequence: TGCAGTGCTAGTACGGTGGTATTAGCTAACTATGGCTACACCTTC. This gives the protein CSASTVVLANYGYTF.